One and the same sample provided the 29 T cell receptor beta chains below, sequenced in a study of blood T cell repertoires in COVID-19. The protocol was immunoSEQ multiplex PCR, while the TCRdb copy is restricted to in-frame clones and leaves out a portion. The sample contains 120,000 or so clones, around three quarters of which appear only once. What was sequenced was peripheral blood. The source of these receptors is a woman in her seventies with acute or convalescent COVID-19.

The chain links TRBV2 to TRBJ2-3; 7 bases map to TRBD2. The CDR3 has 15 residues. J was trimmed by 6 bases and V by 2 bases; bases with no gene match: 8. Germline V lookup: CDR1 SNHLY, CDR2 FYNNEI. The CDR3 loop reads CASSELGGAGDTQYF. CDR3 sequence (DNA): TGTGCCAGCAGTGAATTGGGAGGGGCGGGGGATACGCAGTATTTT.

The chain links TRBV3-1 (or the pseudogene TRBV3-2) to TRBJ2-7, with 7 bases identical to TRBD1. The V and J ends lost 4 bases and 3 bases, in that order; junction bases with no gene match: 0. Germline V gives CDR1 LGHDT, CDR2 YNNKEL (reference sequence). The length of the CDR3 is 12 residues. The CDR3 reads CASSRQGYEQYF. The CDR3 DNA sequence: TGTGCCAGCAGCCGACAGGGCTACGAGCAGTACTTC.

This clone has a handful of counts. This chain joins TRBV4-3 and TRBJ2-6; D call uncertain. Germline values: CDR1 LGHNA, CDR2 YSLEER. This CDR3 has 18 residues. Trimming removed 0 bases from V and 0 bases from J, with 12 bases in between. The CDR3 spells CASSQDVPGSSGANVLTF. The DNA of the CDR3 is TGCGCCAGCAGCCAAGATGTTCCCGGTAGCTCTGGGGCCAACGTCCTGACTTTC.

The rearrangement uses TRBV5-1 and TRBJ2-3, with D possibly matching TRBD1 (5 bases). The CDR3 has 12 residues. Per germline, CDR1 SGHRS and CDR2 YFSETQ. Trimming shortened V by 1 base and J by 5 bases, and 5 bases separated the two germline ends. CDR3 amino acids: CASSLQGDTQYF. CDR3 bases: TGCGCCAGCAGCTTGCAGGGAGATACGCAGTATTTT.

The chain carries TRBV6-5 and TRBJ2-7; D may be TRBD2 (6 bases). V was shortened by 0 bases and J by 2 bases, with 11 bases between the two germline ends. The CDR3 totals 15 residues. From germline, CDR1 is MNHEY and CDR2 SVGAGI. The CDR3 sequence is CASSYSAGSPYEQYF. As DNA, the CDR3 is TGTGCCAGCAGTTACTCGGCGGGATCTCCCTACGAGCAGTACTTC.

This clone was seen a few times. The chain carries TRBV3-1 (or the pseudogene TRBV3-2) and TRBJ1-2; 8 bases are a match to TRBD1. Trimming at V came to 4 bases and at J to 1 base, leaving 5 bases not matched to a gene. The CDR3 is 15 residues long. The V gene's germline CDR1 is LGHDT and CDR2 YNNKEL (reference sequence). The CDR3 sequence: CASSLGQGINYGYTF. In DNA, the CDR3 is TGTGCCAGCAGCCTCGGACAGGGCATTAACTATGGCTACACCTTC.

J is TRBJ2-7 and V is TRBV7-2; 10 bases match TRBD2. Germline loops: CDR1 SGHTA, CDR2 FQGNSA. The CDR3 spans 16 residues. The junction had 7 bases not matched to a gene; V was cut back by 2 bases and J by 3 bases. Here the CDR3 DNA reads TGTGCCAGCAGCTTAACCAGCGGGGGGGGTTTCTACGAGCAGTACTTC. Translation gives CASSLTSGGGFYEQYF.

This clone was counted a few times. The rearrangement uses TRBV6-5 and TRBJ2-2; no definite D call. Germline CDR1 is MNHEY and CDR2 is SVGAGI. The CDR3 runs 12 residues. The V end was cut by 10 bases, the J end by 3 bases, with 9 bases between. For the CDR3, the DNA is TGTGCCATCCCCGAGGACACCGGGGAGCTGTTTTTT. Translation gives CAIPEDTGELFF.

This clone showed up just a few times. The V call is TRBV4-1, the J call TRBJ2-2; 8 bases are a match to TRBD2. CDR3 length: 16 residues. CDR1 and CDR2 (germline): MGHRA, YSYEKL. The J segment lost 0 bases and the V segment lost 2 bases, leaving 2 bases of the junction unmatched. This CDR3 reads CASSQPLAANTGELFF. DNA for the CDR3: TGCGCCAGCAGCCAACCACTAGCGGCGAACACCGGGGAGCTGTTTTTT.

V gene TRBV9 combines with J gene TRBJ2-1; maybe TRBD2 (6 bases). Germline lookup yields CDR1 SGDLS and CDR2 YYNGEE. CDR3 size: 15 residues. Trimming cost V 4 bases and J 1 base, with 12 bases left between them. The CDR3 loop is CASSPREKSYNEQFF. The CDR3 region has the DNA TGTGCCAGCAGCCCTCGGGAGAAGTCCTACAATGAGCAGTTCTTC. Complete variable domain (other parts from reference TRBV9 and TRBJ2-1): DSGVTQTPKHLITATGQRVTLRCSPRSGDLSVYWYQQSLDQGLQFLIQYYNGEERAKGNILERFSAQQFPDLHSELNLSSLELGDSALYFCASSPREKSYNEQFFGPGTRLTVL.

This chain uses TRBV28 with TRBJ1-6, with 7 nucleotides matching TRBD1. The CDR3 runs to 16 residues. CDR1 is MDHEN, CDR2 SYDVKM, per germline. Unmatched junction bases numbered 8, after V lost 2 bases and J lost 7 bases. The CDR3 DNA follows: TGTGCCAGCAGTTTAGGGACAGCAGTGCGCAATTCACCCCTCCACTTT. Translating it yields CASSLGTAVRNSPLHF.

This chain joins TRBV15 and TRBJ2-7, with a tentative D call TRBD1 (5 bases). The CDR3 covers 14 residues. V lost 0 bases and J 4 bases, leaving 10 bases between the germline ends. Germline CDR1 LNHNV, CDR2 YYDKDF (reference sequence). As DNA, the CDR3 is TGTGCCACCAGCAGAGAAGGGAAGGGGTACGAGCAGTACTTC. Translating gives CATSREGKGYEQYF.

A few counts support this clone. V gene TRBV6-6 combines with J gene TRBJ1-5; no firm D call. The germline V gene encodes CDR1 MNHNY and CDR2 SVGAGI (reference sequence). V was cut by 2 bases and J by 1 base, with 6 bases left in between. The CDR3 length is 14 residues. The CDR3 DNA reads as TGTGCCAGCAGTTACGAGGGCAGCAATCAGCCCCAGCATTTT. Translated, it gives CASSYEGSNQPQHF.

This rearrangement joins TRBV21-1 to TRBJ1-1; the D call in the table, TRBD1, was not verified against the DNA. TRBV21-1 has pseudogene status. This CDR3 contains 16 residues. The chain's CDR3 is CASSKAPGQGNAEAFF. The CDR3 nucleotides are TGTGCCAGCAGCAAAGCGCCTGGACAGGGGAACGCTGAAGCTTTCTTT.

This clone was recorded at least ten times. J is TRBJ1-1 and V is TRBV11-3; maybe TRBD1 (5 bases). The germline gives CDR1 SGHNT, CDR2 YENEEA. CDR3 length: 14 residues. V shed 1 base and J shed 6 bases, with 12 bases lying between them. CDR3 sequence reads: CASSLGQPGAEAFF. For the CDR3, the DNA is TGTGCCAGCAGCTTAGGACAGCCGGGAGCTGAAGCTTTCTTT.

The chain uses TRBV11-3 and TRBJ2-2; D gene uncertain. CDR3 length: 14 amino acids. Trimming took 3 bases from V and 1 from J, leaving 6 bases between them. Germline CDR1 SGHNT, CDR2 YENEEA. DNA for the CDR3: TGTGCCAGCAGCTTTGGCTTGAACACCGGGGAGCTGTTTTTT. This translates into CASSFGLNTGELFF.

The chain combines TRBV3-1 (or the pseudogene TRBV3-2) with TRBJ1-1, with D perhaps TRBD1 (6 bases). CDR3 length: 13 residues. The V gene lost 7 bases and the J gene lost 3 bases, with 12 bases spanning the gap. Looked up from germline, CDR1 is LGHDT and CDR2 is YNNKEL (reference sequence). The CDR3 DNA reads as TGTGCCAGCAACGTAGGGGGTGACACTGAAGCTTTCTTT. Residues: CASNVGGDTEAFF.

The count of this clone is one. J is TRBJ2-7 and V is TRBV5-1; 8 bases line up with TRBD1. There are 13 residues in the CDR3. V dropped 7 bases and J dropped 2; count of bases not matched to a gene: 5. Germline CDR1 reads SGHRS; CDR2 reads YFSETQ. The DNA for the CDR3 is TGCGCCAGCCGACAGGGGACAGCCTACGAGCAGTACTTC. Residues: CASRQGTAYEQYF.

This clone has a handful of counts. V gene TRBV7-8 combines with J gene TRBJ2-7, with 12 bases aligning to TRBD2. The CDR3 is 15 residues long. V lost 5 bases, J lost 3 bases, and 5 bases stayed unmatched. Germline CDR1 SGHVS, CDR2 FQNEAQ. CDR3 sequence (DNA): TGTGCCAGCAGCCACGAGACTAGCGGGAGCTACGAGCAGTACTTC. Encoded protein: CASSHETSGSYEQYF.

The chain is built from TRBV7-3 and TRBJ1-3; TRBD1 might be the D (6 bases). Germline values: CDR1 SGHTA, CDR2 FQGTGA. Trimming cost V 6 bases and J 0 bases, with 18 bases left between them. This CDR3 region has 17 residues. CDR3 loop: CASSPTGLPSSGNTIYF. The CDR3 DNA follows: TGTGCCAGCAGTCCAACAGGGCTCCCAAGCTCTGGAAACACCATATATTTT.

This chain uses TRBV6-6 with TRBJ1-2, with D possibly TRBD1 on 6 matching bases. The CDR3 contains 12 residues. The germline V gene encodes CDR1 MNHNY and CDR2 SVGAGI (reference sequence). The V end lost 10 bases, the J end lost 4 bases, and 13 bases lay between the germline ends. The CDR3 sequence: CATSPDSYGYTF. In DNA form, the CDR3 reads TGTGCCACATCCCCGGACAGCTATGGCTACACCTTC.

CDR3 protein: CASSYRDSSYGGYTF. The CDR3 bases are TGTGCCAGCAGTTACAGGGACAGTTCCTATGGAGGCTACACCTTC. The V and J genes are TRBV6-5 and TRBJ1-2, with 7 bases identical to TRBD1. The CDR3 loop spans 15 amino acids. CDR1 is MNHEY and CDR2 is SVGAGI in the germline V gene. Losses at the gene ends were 2 bases for V and 8 bases for J; bases not matched to a gene: 11.

This rearrangement joins TRBV19 to TRBJ2-1; TRBD2 aligns across 10 bases. The CDR3 loop spans 15 amino acids. The junction had 7 bases not matched to a gene; V was cut back by 6 bases and J by 5 bases. Germline loops: CDR1 LNHDA, CDR2 SQIVND (reference sequence). The CDR3 here is CASRLQLAGHNEQFF. Written as DNA, the CDR3 is TGTGCCAGTAGATTGCAACTAGCGGGGCACAATGAGCAGTTCTTC.

This chain uses TRBV19 with TRBJ2-1, with unresolved D. CDR3 length equals 12 residues. Germline assignment: CDR1 LNHDA and CDR2 SQIVND (reference sequence). V was cut by 5 bases and J by 3 bases, with 5 bases left in between. CDR3 sequence: CASSRVYNEQFF. The CDR3 nucleotides read TGTGCCAGTAGTCGAGTCTACAATGAGCAGTTCTTC.

The chain couples TRBV7-8 to TRBJ2-2, with 7 bases identical to TRBD2. The CDR3 extends over 17 amino acids. With 2 bases clipped from V and 5 bases from J, the junction kept 11 bases outside the gene matches. The V gene's germline CDR1 is SGHVS and CDR2 FQNEAQ. The CDR3 nucleotides read TGTGCCAGCAGCTTACGAGTCGGGGGGACGCGAACCGGGGAGCTGTTTTTT. Protein: CASSLRVGGTRTGELFF.

This clone showed up just a few times. The chain is built from TRBV18 and TRBJ1-1; maybe TRBD1 (6 bases). V lost 3 bases to trimming and J lost 1 base, with 15 bases between them. The CDR3 consists of 16 residues. Per the germline V gene, CDR1 is KGHSH and CDR2 is LQKENI. The CDR3 sequence is CASSPKRGGKNTEAFF. CDR3 nucleotide sequence: TGTGCCAGCTCACCGAAAAGAGGGGGAAAGAACACTGAAGCTTTCTTT.

This chain uses TRBV5-1 with TRBJ2-7; 8 bases align to TRBD1. The CDR3 totals 14 residues. CDR1 and CDR2 (germline): SGHRS, YFSETQ. V gave up 4 bases and J gave up 3 bases; unmatched junction bases: 6. The CDR3 DNA is TGCGCCAGCAGCCTTACAGGGGGGTTCTACGAGCAGTACTTC. Encoded protein: CASSLTGGFYEQYF.

The rearrangement uses TRBV28 and TRBJ1-5, with D maybe TRBD1 (6 bases). This CDR3 has 15 amino acids. Germline V gene sequence: CDR1 MDHEN, CDR2 SYDVKM. V dropped 3 bases and J dropped 4 bases, with 13 bases sitting between them. Here the CDR3 reads CASSLTGSWNQPQHF. CDR3 DNA: TGTGCCAGCAGTTTGACAGGTTCGTGGAATCAGCCCCAGCATTTT. The full variable domain, rest sourced from reference TRBV28 and TRBJ1-5, is DVKVTQSSRYLVKRTGEKVFLECVQDMDHENMFWYRQDPGLGLRLIYFSYDVKMKEKGDIPEGYSVSREKKERFSLILESASTNQTSMYLCASSLTGSWNQPQHFGDGTRLSIL.

The chain couples TRBV11-2 to TRBJ1-3; 7 nucleotides align to TRBD1. The CDR3 is 18 residues long. Germline assignment: CDR1 SGHAT and CDR2 FQNNGV. Losses at the gene ends were 5 bases for V and 0 bases for J; bases not matched to a gene: 13. The CDR3 protein is CASSPIWGQRLSGNTIYF. Here the CDR3 DNA reads TGTGCCAGCAGCCCCATATGGGGACAGAGACTCTCTGGAAACACCATATATTTT.